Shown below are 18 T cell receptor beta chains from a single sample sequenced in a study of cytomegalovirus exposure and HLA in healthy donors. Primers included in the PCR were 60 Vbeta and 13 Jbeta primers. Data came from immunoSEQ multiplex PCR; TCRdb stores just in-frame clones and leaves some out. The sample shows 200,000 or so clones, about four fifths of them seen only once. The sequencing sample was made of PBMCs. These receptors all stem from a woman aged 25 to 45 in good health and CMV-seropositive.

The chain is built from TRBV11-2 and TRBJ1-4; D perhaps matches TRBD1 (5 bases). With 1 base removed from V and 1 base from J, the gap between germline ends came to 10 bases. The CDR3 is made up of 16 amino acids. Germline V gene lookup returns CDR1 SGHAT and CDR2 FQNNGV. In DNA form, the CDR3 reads TGTGCCAGCAGCTTAGGGTCGGGGGGAACTAATGAAAAACTGTTTTTT. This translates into CASSLGSGGTNEKLFF.

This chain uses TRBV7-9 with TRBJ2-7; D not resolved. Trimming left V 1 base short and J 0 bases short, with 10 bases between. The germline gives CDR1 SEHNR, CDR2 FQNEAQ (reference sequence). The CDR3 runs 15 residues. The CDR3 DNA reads TGTGCCAGCAGCTTAGGTGTGAGTAGCTCCTACGAGCAGTACTTC. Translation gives CASSLGVSSSYEQYF. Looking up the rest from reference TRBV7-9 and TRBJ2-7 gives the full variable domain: DTGVSQNPRHKITKRGQNVTFRCDPISEHNRLYWYRQTLGQGPEFLTYFQNEAQLEKSRLLSDRFSAERPKGSFSTLEIQRTEQGDSAMYLCASSLGVSSSYEQYFGPGTRLTVT.

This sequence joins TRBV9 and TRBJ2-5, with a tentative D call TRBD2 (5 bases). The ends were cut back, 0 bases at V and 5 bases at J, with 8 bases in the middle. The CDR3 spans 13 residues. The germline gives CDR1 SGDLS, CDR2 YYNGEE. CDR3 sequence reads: CASSVGGIETQYF. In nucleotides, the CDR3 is TGTGCCAGCAGCGTAGGAGGGATCGAGACCCAGTACTTC.

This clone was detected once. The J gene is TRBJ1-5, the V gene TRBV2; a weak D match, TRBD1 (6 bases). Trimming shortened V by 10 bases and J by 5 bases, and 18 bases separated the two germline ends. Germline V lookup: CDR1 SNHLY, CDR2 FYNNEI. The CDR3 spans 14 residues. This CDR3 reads CAIGGRQDYQPQHF. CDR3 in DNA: TGTGCCATCGGGGGGAGACAGGACTATCAGCCCCAGCATTTT.

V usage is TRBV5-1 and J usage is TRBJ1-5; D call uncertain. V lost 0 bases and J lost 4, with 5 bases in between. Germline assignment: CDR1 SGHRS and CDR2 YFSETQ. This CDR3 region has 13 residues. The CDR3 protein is CASSLEPNQPQHF. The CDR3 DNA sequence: TGCGCCAGCAGCTTGGAGCCGAATCAGCCCCAGCATTTT. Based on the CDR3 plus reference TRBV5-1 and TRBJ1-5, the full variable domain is KAGVTQTPRYLIKTRGQQVTLSCSPISGHRSVSWYQQTPGQGLQFLFEYFSETQRNKGNFPGRFSGRQFSNSRSEMNVSTLELGDSALYLCASSLEPNQPQHFGDGTRLSIL.

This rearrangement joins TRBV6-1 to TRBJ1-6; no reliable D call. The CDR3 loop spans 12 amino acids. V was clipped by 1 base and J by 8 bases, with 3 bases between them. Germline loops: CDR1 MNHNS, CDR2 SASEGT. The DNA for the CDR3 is TGTGCCAGCAGTGAAGTCTATTCACCCCTCCACTTT. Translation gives CASSEVYSPLHF.

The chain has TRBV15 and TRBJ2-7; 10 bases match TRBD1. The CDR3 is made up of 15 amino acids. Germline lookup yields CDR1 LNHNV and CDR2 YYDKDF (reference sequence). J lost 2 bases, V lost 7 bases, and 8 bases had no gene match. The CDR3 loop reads CATTNRDRGAYEQYF. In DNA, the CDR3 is TGTGCCACCACGAATCGGGACAGGGGAGCCTACGAGCAGTACTTC.

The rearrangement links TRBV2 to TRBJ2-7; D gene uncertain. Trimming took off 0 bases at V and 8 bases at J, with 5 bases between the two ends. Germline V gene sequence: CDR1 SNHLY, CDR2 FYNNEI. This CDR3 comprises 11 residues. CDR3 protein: CASSEAAKQYF. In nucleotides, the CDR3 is TGTGCCAGCAGTGAAGCAGCGAAGCAGTACTTC.

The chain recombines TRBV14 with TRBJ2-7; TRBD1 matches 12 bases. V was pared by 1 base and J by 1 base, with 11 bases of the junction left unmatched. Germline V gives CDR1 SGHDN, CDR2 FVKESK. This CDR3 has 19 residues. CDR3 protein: CASSQVRSGQGATSYEQYF. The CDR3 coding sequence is TGTGCCAGCAGCCAAGTTCGATCGGGACAGGGGGCAACTTCCTACGAGCAGTACTTC.

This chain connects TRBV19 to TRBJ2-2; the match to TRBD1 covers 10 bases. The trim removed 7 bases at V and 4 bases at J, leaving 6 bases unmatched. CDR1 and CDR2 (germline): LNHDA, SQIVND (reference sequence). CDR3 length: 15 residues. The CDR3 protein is CASTNRDRGTGELFF. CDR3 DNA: TGTGCCAGTACCAATAGGGACAGGGGCACCGGGGAGCTGTTTTTT.

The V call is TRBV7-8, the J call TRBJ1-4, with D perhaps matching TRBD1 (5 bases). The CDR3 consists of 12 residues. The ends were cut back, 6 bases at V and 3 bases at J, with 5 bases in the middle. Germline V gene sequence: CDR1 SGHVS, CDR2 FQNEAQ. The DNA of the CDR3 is TGTGCCAGCAGAGGGGCTAATGAAAAACTGTTTTTT. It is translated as CASRGANEKLFF.

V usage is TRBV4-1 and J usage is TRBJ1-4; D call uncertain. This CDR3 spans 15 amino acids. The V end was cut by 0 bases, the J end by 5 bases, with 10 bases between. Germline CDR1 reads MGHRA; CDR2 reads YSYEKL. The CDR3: CASSQDQRGNEKLFF. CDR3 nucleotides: TGCGCCAGCAGCCAAGATCAGCGCGGGAATGAAAAACTGTTTTTT.

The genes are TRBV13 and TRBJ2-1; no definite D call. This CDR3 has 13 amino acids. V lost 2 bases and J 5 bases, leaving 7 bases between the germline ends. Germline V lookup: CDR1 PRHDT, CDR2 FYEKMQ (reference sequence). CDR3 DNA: TGTGCCAGCAGCTTATCCCCCGACAATGAGCAGTTCTTC. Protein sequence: CASSLSPDNEQFF.

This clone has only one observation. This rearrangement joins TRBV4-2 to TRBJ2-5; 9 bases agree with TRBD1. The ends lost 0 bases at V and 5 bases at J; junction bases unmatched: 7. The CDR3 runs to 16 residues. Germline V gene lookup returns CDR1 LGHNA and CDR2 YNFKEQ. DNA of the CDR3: TGTGCCAGCAGCCAAGAGAGGACAGGGGTGGGCGAGACCCAGTACTTC. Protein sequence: CASSQERTGVGETQYF.

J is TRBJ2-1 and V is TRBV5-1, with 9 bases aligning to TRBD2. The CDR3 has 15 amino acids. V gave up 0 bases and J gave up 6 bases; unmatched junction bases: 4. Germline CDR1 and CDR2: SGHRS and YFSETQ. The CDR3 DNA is TGCGCCAGCAGCTTGGACAGCGGGAGGCCCAATGAGCAGTTCTTC. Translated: CASSLDSGRPNEQFF.

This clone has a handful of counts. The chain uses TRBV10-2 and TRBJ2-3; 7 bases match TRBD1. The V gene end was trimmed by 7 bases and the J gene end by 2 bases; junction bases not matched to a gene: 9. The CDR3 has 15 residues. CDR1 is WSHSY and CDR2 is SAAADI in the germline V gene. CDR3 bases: TGCGCCAGCATACCTTTGGGGACAGTCACAGATACGCAGTATTTT. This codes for CASIPLGTVTDTQYF.

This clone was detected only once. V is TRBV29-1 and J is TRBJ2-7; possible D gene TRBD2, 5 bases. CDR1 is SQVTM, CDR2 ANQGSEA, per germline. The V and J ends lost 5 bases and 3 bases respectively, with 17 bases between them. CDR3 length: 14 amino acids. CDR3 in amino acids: CSVKGGGSVYEQYF. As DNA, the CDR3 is TGCAGCGTTAAGGGTGGCGGGTCGGTCTACGAGCAGTACTTC.

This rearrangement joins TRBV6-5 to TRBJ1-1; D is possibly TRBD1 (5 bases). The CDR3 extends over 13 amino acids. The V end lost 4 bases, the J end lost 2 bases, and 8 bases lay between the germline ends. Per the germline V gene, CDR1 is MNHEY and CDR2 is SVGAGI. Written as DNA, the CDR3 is TGTGCCAGCAGTTTGACAGCCAACACTGAAGCTTTCTTT. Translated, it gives CASSLTANTEAFF.